This TCR beta chain was profiled in a study of T cell responses to AZD1222 COVID-19 vaccine. Whole-study findings and limits: Repertoires were sampled only after the peak T cell response. Seropositive at baseline were only a handful of AZD1222 recipients.

As concerns this clone: Its specificity is unknown.

The method was immunoSEQ multiplex PCR; TCRdb's version includes in-frame clones alone and lacks a portion of them. The sample shows roughly 130,000 clones, about 94% of them seen only once. The CDR3 contains 18 residues. CDR1 and CDR2 (germline): LGHDT, YNNKEL (reference sequence). Between the trimmed V and J ends, which lost 3 bases and 1 base, there was a span of 18 bases. This sequence was found in an adult who received the AZD1222 COVID-19 vaccine. The source was peripheral blood, collected 28 days after the second AZD1222 dose. This chain links TRBV3-1 (or the pseudogene TRBV3-2) with TRBJ2-2; D is perhaps TRBD2 (5 bases). The CDR3 protein is CASSQISSGKGNTGELFF. The CDR3 coding sequence is TGTGCCAGCAGCCAGATTAGCTCCGGGAAAGGGAACACCGGGGAGCTGTTTTTT.